This T cell receptor beta chain is from a study of vaccination and CD4 T cells after COVID-19 (dated 2022 in TCRdb). The study in broad terms: In the convalescent cohort there were six males and four females, among whom were two Hispanic individuals, seven Caucasians, two Asians and one multiracial person. Participants received two doses of either the Pfizer-BioNTech BNT162b2 vaccine (n=8) or the Moderna mRNA-1273 vaccine (n=2). Post-COVID blood samples were collected from convalescent patients a median of around 96 days after diagnosis, with a range of roughly 30 to 161 days. The time from the second vaccine dose to post-vaccine blood sampling had a median of approximately 72 days and ranged from roughly 13 to 241 days. Culture stimuli were overlapping spike peptide pools from SARS-CoV-2 and from the common cold coronaviruses HCoV-NL63, HCoV-OC43 and HCoV-229E. Control cultures used a CEFX viral epitope pool as positive control, an HIV-1 Nef peptide pool as negative control, or no peptide. In around 10 COVID-19 convalescent patients and a few infection-naive healthy vaccine recipients, researchers compared the spike-specific CD4+ TCR repertoire from before mRNA vaccination with the repertoire from after. Here is what the overall study found, with its caveats: Of the vaccine-specific clones found in convalescent patients, nearly all (304 of 307) were mono-reactive for SARS-CoV-2 spike instead of being cross-reactive with common cold coronaviruses. The median count of SARS-CoV-2-reactive clonotypes went up from roughly 21 after infection to a few dozen after vaccination, although the change was not significant. Only a relatively small number of convalescent patients were included in the study, and early timepoints following natural infection were not analyzed. In convalescent patients, a median roughly 85% of post-vaccine SARS-CoV-2-reactive clones were detected only after vaccination, suggesting vaccine-specific priming.

About this clonotype: The antigen this receptor binds is unknown. No much larger clonotype is one base removed from it; base qualities were not supplied.

Interpreted using the paper, the treatment or condition label stands for: roughly 10-day PBMC culture with coronavirus spike peptide pools or control peptides (ViraFEST assay). To expand antigen-specific T cells with peptide pools and then pick out the expanded clonotypes through TCR sequencing, the study relied on the ViraFEST assay. Negative nucleocapsid antibody tests before and after vaccination confirmed that the healthy vaccine recipients had no prior SARS-CoV-2 infection. Each well held two million PBMCs cultured with 10 ug/ml peptide pools in IMDM containing roughly 4.7% human AB serum and about 10 IU/ml IL-2. On days 3 and 7, half of the culture medium was replaced with fresh IL-2-containing medium. After roughly nine days of culture, CD4+ T cells were isolated by negative selection using the EasySep CD4+ T cell isolation kit. PBMCs were separated from whole blood using Ficoll-Paque Plus gradient centrifugation and then either used fresh or cryopreserved at -140C. Each culture condition was generally run in triplicate wells.

The library was produced with PCR. DNA from cultured CD4+ T cells was subjected to TCR sequencing with the Oncomine TCR Beta short-read assay at the Johns Hopkins FTIC core. The QIAamp micro DNA kit was used to extract genomic DNA from the cultured CD4+ T cells. Oncomine TCR Beta libraries from cultured CD4+ T cells were pooled with unique dual indexes and sequenced on an Illumina iSeq 100. The paper's processing steps were these. Non-productive sequences were removed, and CDR3s that did not start with C, did not end with F or W, or were shorter than 7 amino acids were discarded. Antigen-specific clonotypes were identified with the MANAFEST web application by comparing peptide-stimulated wells with reference and other culture wells. For a clone to be called positive, the clone needed an FDR below 0.05, an odds ratio above 5, and a productive frequency above 0.1% in at least two of three replicate wells. Cross-reactive clonotypes were defined as significantly expanded in both SARS-CoV-2 spike wells and at least one common cold coronavirus spike condition. Similarity between CDR3 sequences was evaluated in R version 3.6.1 using Levenshtein distances (stringdist) and unrooted phylogenetic trees (ape). Using fastp at Q25 and MiXCR, TCRdb reprocessed the public reads and kept productive beta chains. Rows merge per CDR3 protein into single entries with the most common DNA and genes. The V and J calls here are based on TCRdb, not the publication. The sample table lists over 25,000 distinct CDR3 sequences, less than 80% of them with a count of one. The top ten constitute 17% of the sample.

This TCR came from a human donor who received a COVID-19 vaccine. Here the sequenced sample was CD4+ T cells from blood, cultured in vitro, taken after SARS-CoV-2 vaccination.

The DNA is TGCAGTGCTAGAGATGCCCGACAGGGGGGGGGGGCCCAGCATTTT. This encodes CSARDARQGGGAQHF. The chain links TRBV20-1 with TRBJ1-5, with 9 junctional bases fitting TRBD1. The CDR3 starts with the cysteine, ends with the phenylalanine, and has 15 residues. Just CDR3 DNA is preserved here, 45 bases in frame from base 1. As encoded in the germline V gene (reference sequence), CDR1 is DFQATT while CDR2 is SNEGSKA. V is cut back by 0 bases and J by 11 bases, with 11 bases in the junction unmatched.